This T cell receptor (beta chain) was sequenced in a study of blood T cell repertoires in COVID-19. Study-level background: Italy, Spain and the United States were the sources of the convalescent and acute COVID-19 samples. T cells, B-cell-depleted T cells, or PBMCs supplied cDNA or gDNA.

Per the original data handling: Amplification with reference gene primers provided the estimates of nucleated cell counts. TCRdb's copy holds only in-frame clones and misses some; the assay was immunoSEQ multiplex PCR. The DNA gave D and trimming, while V, J and clone size come from that table. The sample includes some 670,000 clones, around 90% seen only once; the top ten take approximately 0.25%. This CDR3 has 15 amino acids. The germline gives CDR1 MDHEN, CDR2 SYDVKM. Trimming took 3 bases from V and 2 from J; bases not matched to a gene: 4. Specimen: peripheral blood. The V and J genes are TRBV28 and TRBJ1-3; 7 bases line up with TRBD1. The receptor comes from a woman in her late teens or twenties with acute or convalescent COVID-19. CDR3 nucleotides: TGTGCCAGCAGTTTCGGCCAGGGGGCTGGAAACACCATATATTTT. Translated: CASSFGQGAGNTIYF.